The 31 T cell receptor beta chains below were found in one sample sequenced in a study of blood T cells in healthy people across ages. Together with a sample-barcoded 5' primer, a J-beta primer mix was included in a second PCR lasting roughly 6 to 12 cycles. TCRdb used MiXCR to reprocess the 5' RACE reads, holding one entry per CDR3 protein. The top ten hold around 18% of the sample, which has more than 1 million distinct CDR3 sequences, 45% seen once. Input material: blood. These receptors all come from a woman in her fifties or sixties in good health.

V and J are TRBV5-1 and TRBJ2-3, with 7 bases aligning to TRBD1. The junction had 12 bases not matched to a gene; V was cut back by 0 bases and J by 2 bases. Germline V gene lookup returns CDR1 SGHRS and CDR2 YFSETQ. The CDR3 spans 18 residues. CDR3 in amino acids: CASSLGTGPPSFTDTQYF. CDR3 nucleotides: TGCGCCAGCAGCTTGGGGACAGGTCCTCCGAGCTTCACAGATACGCAGTATTTT.

The chain recombines TRBV7-8 with TRBJ2-6; tentative D call: TRBD2 (5 bases). The CDR3 runs to 16 residues. The germline gives CDR1 SGHVS, CDR2 FQNEAQ. The ends were cut back, 5 bases at V and 2 bases at J, with 13 bases in the middle. DNA of the CDR3: TGTGCCAGCAGCACTACGGCCGGGACTGGGGCCAACGTCCTGACTTTC. It specifies CASSTTAGTGANVLTF.

This rearrangement joins TRBV7-6 to TRBJ2-1; D is possibly TRBD2 (6 bases). V lost 5 bases and J 6 bases, leaving 23 bases between the germline ends. CDR3 length: 17 amino acids. The germline gives CDR1 SGHVS, CDR2 FNYEAQ. CDR3 loop: CASSPRVVEVGGNEQFF. Written as DNA, the CDR3 is TGTGCCAGCAGCCCCCGGGTAGTGGAGGTGGGGGGCAATGAGCAGTTCTTC. Full variable domain (rest looked up from reference TRBV7-6 and TRBJ2-1): GAGVSQSPRYKVTKRGQDVALRCDPISGHVSLYWYRQALGQGPEFLTYFNYEAQQDKSGLPNDRFSAERPEGSISTLTIQRTEQRDSAMYRCASSPRVVEVGGNEQFFGPGTRLTVL.

To note about this clonotype: A much larger clone lies one base from this, so it may be a read error. This chain joins TRBV29-1 and TRBJ2-6; maybe TRBD2 (6 bases). The germline gives CDR1 SQVTM, CDR2 ANQGSEA. CDR3 length: 15 residues. V lost 4 bases to trimming and J lost 1 base, with 11 bases between them. CDR3 bases: TGCAGCGTTGGTGGGAGGAGGTCTGGGGCCAACGTCCTGACTTTC. Amino acids: CSVGGRRSGANVLTF.

The chain combines TRBV30 with TRBJ2-5, with no clear D. CDR3 length equals 12 residues. The germline V and J ends were trimmed by 2 bases and 4 bases, with 8 bases remaining between them. Germline assignment: CDR1 GTSNPN and CDR2 SVGIG (reference sequence). CDR3 loop: CAWSRSRETQYF. The CDR3 DNA is TGTGCCTGGAGTCGGAGTAGAGAGACCCAGTACTTC.

The chain links TRBV12-3 or TRBV12-4 to TRBJ1-1; D ambiguous. Trimming took off 5 bases at V and 4 bases at J, with 11 bases between the two ends. This CDR3 contains 13 residues. CDR3 region: CASSTVGSTEAFF. As DNA, the CDR3 is TGTGCCAGCAGTACCGTTGGGAGCACTGAAGCTTTCTTT.

The V call is TRBV3-1, the J call TRBJ2-3; 10 nucleotides agree with TRBD2. V shed 6 bases, J shed 4 bases, and the junction held 10 bases outside the gene matches. The CDR3 runs 16 residues. CDR1 and CDR2 from the germline V gene are LGHDT and YNNKEL (reference sequence). CDR3 in DNA: TGTGCCAGCAGATCCGGGACTAGCGCCGAGTCAGATACGCAGTATTTT. It translates to CASRSGTSAESDTQYF.

This clonotype was seen ten or more times. The chain recombines TRBV5-1 with TRBJ2-5; 8 bases align to TRBD1. CDR1 is SGHRS, CDR2 YFSETQ, per germline. The junction had 1 base not matched to a gene; V was cut back by 1 base and J by 2 bases. The CDR3 length is 14 residues. CDR3 in DNA: TGCGCCAGCAGCTTGCAGGGGGCGCAAGAGACCCAGTACTTC. As protein: CASSLQGAQETQYF.

This chain joins TRBV19 and TRBJ2-1, with TRBD2 as a possible D gene (5 bases). V shed 3 bases and J shed 5 bases, with 11 bases lying between them. The germline gives CDR1 LNHDA, CDR2 SQIVND (reference sequence). This CDR3 has 14 residues. In nucleotides, the CDR3 is TGTGCCAGTAGTATGAGGGTTGTAGACAATGAGCAGTTCTTC. As protein: CASSMRVVDNEQFF.

The genes are TRBV20-1 and TRBJ2-4, with 8 bases fitting TRBD1. The DNA end favors TRBJ2-7, so the J call may be wrong. Germline loops: CDR1 DFQATT, CDR2 SNEGSKA (reference sequence). The CDR3 contains 13 residues. The CDR3 protein is CSARPSRGHEQYF. CDR3 nucleotides: TGCAGTGCTAGACCTTCCAGGGGGCACGAGCAGTACTTC.

This clonotype was seen more than once but under ten times. The chain links TRBV13 to TRBJ1-4; TRBD1 matches 7 bases. Germline assignment: CDR1 PRHDT and CDR2 FYEKMQ (reference sequence). The V gene end was trimmed by 6 bases and the J gene end by 3 bases; junction bases not matched to a gene: 16. The CDR3 covers 18 residues. This CDR3 is CASRHSGGGPSANEKLFF. The CDR3 bases are TGTGCCAGCAGGCACTCAGGGGGAGGCCCCTCAGCTAATGAAAAACTGTTTTTT. Using reference TRBV13 and TRBJ1-4 for the parts outside the CDR3, the full variable domain is AAGVIQSPRHLIKEKRETATLKCYPIPRHDTVYWYQQGPGQDPQFLISFYEKMQSDKGSIPDRFSAQQFSDYHSELNMSSLELGDSALYFCASRHSGGGPSANEKLFFGSGTQLSVL.

The chain uses TRBV11-2 and TRBJ2-3; 11 nucleotides agree with TRBD2. The CDR3 is made up of 18 amino acids. The germline V gene has CDR1 SGHAT and CDR2 FQNNGV. V shed 5 bases and J 5 bases; nucleotides not matched to a gene: 15. In nucleotides, the CDR3 is TGTGCCAGCAGCCTACTAGCGGGGGCCTTTGGTCGGAGAGATACGCAGTATTTT. Translated: CASSLLAGAFGRRDTQYF.

The chain employs TRBV27 and TRBJ1-2, with D hard to call. The V and J ends lost 7 bases and 0 bases respectively, with 9 bases between them. Germline V lookup: CDR1 MNHEY, CDR2 SMNVEV (reference sequence). The CDR3 extends over 13 amino acids. CDR3 nucleotides: TGTGCCAGCACCCGAGGGACTAACTATGGCTACACCTTC. Its protein product is CASTRGTNYGYTF.

The chain has TRBV12-3 or TRBV12-4 and TRBJ1-2; weak D call: TRBD1 (5 bases). The CDR3 is made up of 15 amino acids. V shed 6 bases and J shed 8 bases, with 22 bases lying between them. The CDR3 loop reads CASSPTSWGEGGYTF. In DNA, the CDR3 is TGTGCCAGCAGCCCTACCTCGTGGGGGGAGGGAGGCTACACCTTC.

V is TRBV10-3 and J is TRBJ2-5, with 9 nucleotides matching TRBD1. This CDR3 region has 13 residues. Germline V gene data show CDR1 as ENHRY and CDR2 as SYGVKD. With 10 bases clipped from V and 3 bases from J, the junction kept 6 bases outside the gene matches. The CDR3 sequence is CATWGQGKETQYF. CDR3 DNA: TGTGCCACCTGGGGACAGGGAAAAGAGACCCAGTACTTC.

This clonotype was seen a handful of times. This chain links TRBV7-7 with TRBJ2-7, with TRBD1 identical over 10 bases. Matching the DNA end better, TRBJ2-5 makes the J call doubtful. Germline V lookup: CDR1 SSHAT, CDR2 FNYEAQ (reference sequence). The CDR3 length is 16 residues. In DNA form, the CDR3 reads TGTGCCAGCACCCAGGAGGTGACAGGGGGCATAGAGACCCAGTACTTC. Its translation is CASTQEVTGGIETQYF.

The CDR3 reads CSALGRRGTDTQYF. In DNA, the CDR3 is TGCAGTGCTTTGGGGCGTCGGGGCACAGATACGCAGTATTTT. V usage is TRBV20-1 and J usage is TRBJ2-3; D is possibly TRBD1 (5 bases). From germline, CDR1 is DFQATT and CDR2 SNEGSKA (reference sequence). With 5 bases removed from V and 1 base from J, the gap between germline ends came to 13 bases. The CDR3 extends over 14 amino acids.

The V and J genes are TRBV20-1 and TRBJ2-7; a weak D match, TRBD1 (6 bases). Germline loops: CDR1 DFQATT, CDR2 SNEGSKA (reference sequence). The V and J ends lost 5 bases and 2 bases respectively, with 10 bases between them. The CDR3 contains 12 residues. In DNA, the CDR3 is TGCAGTGCTTCGACAGGAGCCTACGAGCAGTACTTC. This sequence encodes CSASTGAYEQYF.

This clonotype came up a few times. The CDR3 spells CSGTTGTYEQYF. The DNA of the CDR3 is TGCAGCGGAACGACTGGGACCTACGAGCAGTACTTC. The J gene is TRBJ2-7, the V gene TRBV29-1; no clear D gene. The V end lost 7 bases, the J end lost 2 bases, and 12 bases lay between the germline ends. The germline CDR1 and CDR2 sequences are SQVTM and ANQGSEA. The CDR3 has 12 amino acids.

The chain couples TRBV18 to TRBJ2-7; D unresolved. From germline, CDR1 is KGHSH and CDR2 LQKENI. Between the trimmed V and J ends, which lost 0 bases and 2 bases, there was a span of 8 bases. The CDR3 contains 14 residues. CDR3 amino acids: CASSPPPNPYEQYF. The DNA for the CDR3 is TGTGCCAGCTCACCACCTCCCAATCCCTACGAGCAGTACTTC.

This clonotype has ten or more counts. The rearrangement joins TRBV20-1 to TRBJ2-3; TRBD1 matches 7 bases. The CDR3 runs to 14 residues. V gave up 6 bases and J gave up 4 bases; unmatched junction bases: 10. Germline-derived CDR1 and CDR2 are DFQATT and SNEGSKA (reference sequence). CDR3 DNA: TGCAGTGCAAGGCACACAGGGGCGCCAGATACGCAGTATTTT. It is translated as CSARHTGAPDTQYF.

This chain links TRBV5-1 with TRBJ1-1; 8 bases agree with TRBD1. The CDR3 consists of 16 residues. Germline CDR1 SGHRS, CDR2 YFSETQ. Trimming removed 2 bases from V and 0 bases from J; junction bases left unmatched: 6. The CDR3 reads CASSFGTGVLNTEAFF. The DNA for the CDR3 is TGCGCCAGCAGCTTCGGGACAGGTGTCCTGAACACTGAAGCTTTCTTT.

The chain recombines TRBV9 with TRBJ2-4, with a weak D call TRBD2 (6 bases). The ends were cut back, 0 bases at V and 13 bases at J, with 29 bases in the middle. Germline CDR1 and CDR2: SGDLS and YYNGEE. The CDR3 contains 18 residues. The CDR3 DNA is TGTGCCAGCAGCGTAGGAATCGGGGTGGGACTTTCCCCCAATGAGCAGTACTTC. Protein: CASSVGIGVGLSPNEQYF.

The rearrangement uses TRBV27 and TRBJ1-1, with 7 bases fitting TRBD1. The V segment lost 2 bases and the J segment 6 bases; nucleotides outside the gene matches: 6. From germline, CDR1 is MNHEY and CDR2 SMNVEV (reference sequence). This CDR3 region has 14 residues. Here the CDR3 reads CASSLRAGGPEAFF. CDR3 DNA sequence: TGTGCCAGCAGTTTAAGGGCAGGGGGACCTGAAGCTTTCTTT.

J is TRBJ2-3 and V is TRBV12-3 or TRBV12-4, with 7 bases identical to TRBD1. V lost 3 bases to trimming and J lost 2 bases; unmatched junction nucleotides: 14. The CDR3 length is 18 residues. The CDR3 region is CASSFLPGGSAVTDTQYF. The CDR3 region has the DNA TGTGCCAGCAGTTTCCTCCCAGGGGGTAGCGCTGTCACAGATACGCAGTATTTT.

This chain uses TRBV7-6 with TRBJ2-3; 11 bases are shared with TRBD2. Germline trimming cut 5 bases from V and 2 bases from J; bases unmatched to any gene: 6. The germline CDR1 and CDR2 sequences are SGHVS and FNYEAQ. The CDR3 loop spans 16 amino acids. The CDR3: CASSVLAGGDTDTQYF. The CDR3 DNA is TGTGCCAGCAGCGTATTAGCGGGAGGGGACACAGATACGCAGTATTTT.

This clonotype was counted a single time. CDR3 residues: CSARDPGGSSYNEQFF. CDR3 coding DNA: TGCAGTGCTAGAGATCCGGGCGGGAGCTCCTACAATGAGCAGTTCTTC. The chain links TRBV20-1 to TRBJ2-1, with 7 positions matching TRBD2. Germline V gene sequence: CDR1 DFQATT, CDR2 SNEGSKA (reference sequence). CDR3 size: 16 residues. The trim removed 0 bases at V and 0 bases at J, leaving 5 bases unmatched.

This clonotype was detected a few times. The chain recombines TRBV27 with TRBJ1-6; no clear D. Germline V gene data show CDR1 as MNHEY and CDR2 as SMNVEV (reference sequence). The V end lost 6 bases, the J end lost 9 bases, and 12 bases lay between the germline ends. This CDR3 is built from 13 residues. Written as DNA, the CDR3 is TGTGCCAGCAGCCCTCAGAAGGGTTCACCCCTCCACTTT. As protein: CASSPQKGSPLHF.

The chain is built from TRBV5-1 and TRBJ2-4; 11 bases line up with TRBD2. The DNA end favors TRBJ2-7, so the J call may be wrong. Germline V lookup: CDR1 SGHRS, CDR2 YFSETQ. The CDR3 totals 16 residues. The CDR3 loop reads CASSLPIAGGPHEQYF. In DNA form, the CDR3 reads TGCGCCAGCAGCTTGCCCATAGCGGGAGGGCCCCACGAGCAGTACTTC.

In the case of this clonotype: One junction end disagrees with the germline gene, perhaps due to a read error. The V gene is TRBV30, the J gene TRBJ2-7; D may correspond to TRBD1 or TRBD2 (5 bases each). CDR1 is GTSNPN and CDR2 is SVGIG in the germline V gene (reference sequence). The CDR3 extends over 13 amino acids. CDR3 sequence (DNA): TGTGCCTGGAACCCCGGGACCTCCTCCGAGCAGTACTTC. Residues: CAWNPGTSSEQYF.

The sample holds a few counts of this clonotype. This chain links TRBV3-1 with TRBJ2-4; 14 bases agree with TRBD2. The CDR3 has 17 residues. CDR1 and CDR2 from the germline V gene are LGHDT and YNNKEL (reference sequence). Unmatched junction bases numbered 12, after V lost 1 base and J lost 13 bases. The CDR3 DNA sequence: TGTGCCAGCAGCCAAGCCCCGGGTGGGACTAGCGGGAGTAAGCAGTACTTC. It codes for CASSQAPGGTSGSKQYF.